This T cell receptor (beta chain) was documented in a study of T cell responses to AZD1222 COVID-19 vaccine. Points from the study as a whole: With two AZD1222 doses given, Spike-specific TCR breadth and depth both rose. It should be noted that donors were predominantly white British and more often female, and clonal diversity was possibly underestimated.

Sequenced by immunoSEQ multiplex PCR; TCRdb stores in-frame clones only, minus some. The sample gives about 140,000 clones, 70% to 90% of which show up once; just over 5.5% is in the top ten. V gave up 4 bases and J gave up 0 bases, with 13 bases separating them. CDR3 length equals 16 residues. Germline CDR1 MDHEN, CDR2 SYDVKM. For this clone: As yet, its antigen is unknown.

The chain employs TRBV28 and TRBJ1-5; D gene uncertain. The sample consisted of peripheral blood, taken on day 0 of AZD1222 vaccination. This TCR derives from an adult in good health. The CDR3 coding sequence is TGTGCCAGCAGTTCACCGTCTAGGGATAGCAATCAGCCCCAGCATTTT. Its protein is CASSSPSRDSNQPQHF.